The clone carrying this T cell receptor (beta chain) was detected only a few times. Its target is not known. This sample is drawn from a study of naive and memory T cell subsets. An equimolar mix of two oligonucleotides served as the beta constant-region primer for TRBC1 and TRBC2. Four rounds of PCR amplified the ligated cDNA using nested alpha and beta constant-region primers plus SP2. TCRdb independently ran MiXCR on the UMI-ligation and nested PCR reads; one entry per CDR3 protein. The sample lists about 140,000 distinct CDR3 sequences, about 20% occurring once. CDR3 length: 12 amino acids. V gave up 0 bases and J gave up 8 bases, with 10 bases separating them. CDR1 and CDR2 (germline): SQVTM, ANQGSEA. Overall study results and limits: Naive repertoires, especially CD8, held a few larger clonotypes, possibly memory cells re-expressing CD45RA.

The TCR comes from a human donor in good health. Material for sequencing was naive CD8+ T cells from blood. V is TRBV29-1 and J is TRBJ1-2, with D uncertain. This chain's CDR3 is CSVEEGVWGYTF. The CDR3 DNA reads as TGCAGCGTTGAAGAAGGCGTCTGGGGCTACACCTTC.